This T cell receptor beta chain was documented in a study of response to subunit inactivated influenza vaccine. TCRdb reprocessed the RT-PCR reads via MiXCR and lists one record per CDR3 protein. The sample yields roughly 520,000 distinct CDR3 sequences, 25% seen once. Between the trimmed V and J ends, which lost 5 bases and 2 bases, there was a span of 12 bases. The germline CDR1 and CDR2 sequences are SEHNR and FQNEAQ (reference sequence). The CDR3 is 14 amino acids. The chain joins TRBV7-9 to TRBJ2-5; maybe TRBD2 (5 bases). This specimen consisted of CD4+ T cells sorted from PBMCs, obtained roughly 5 days after vaccination. This TCR came from a man between 50 and 59 years old who received an inactivated influenza vaccine. The CDR3 region is CASSLVGIQETQYF. CDR3 sequence (DNA): TGTGCCAGCAGCCTGGTCGGGATACAAGAGACCCAGTACTTC.